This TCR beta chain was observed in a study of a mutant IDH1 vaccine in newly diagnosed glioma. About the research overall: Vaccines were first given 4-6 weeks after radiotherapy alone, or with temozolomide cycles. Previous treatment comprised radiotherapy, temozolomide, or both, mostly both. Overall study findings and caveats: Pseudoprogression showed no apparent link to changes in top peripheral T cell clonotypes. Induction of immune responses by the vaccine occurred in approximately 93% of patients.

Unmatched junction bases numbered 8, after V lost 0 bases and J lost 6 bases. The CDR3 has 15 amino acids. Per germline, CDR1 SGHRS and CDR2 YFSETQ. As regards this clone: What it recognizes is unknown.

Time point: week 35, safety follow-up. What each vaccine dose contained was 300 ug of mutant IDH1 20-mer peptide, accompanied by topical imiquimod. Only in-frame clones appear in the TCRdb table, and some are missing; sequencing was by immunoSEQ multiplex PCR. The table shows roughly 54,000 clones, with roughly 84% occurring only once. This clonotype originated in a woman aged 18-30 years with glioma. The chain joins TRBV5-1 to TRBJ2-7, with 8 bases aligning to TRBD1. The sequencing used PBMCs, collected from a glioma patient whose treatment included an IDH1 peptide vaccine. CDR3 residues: CASSLVRQGWAEQYF. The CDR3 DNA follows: TGCGCCAGCAGCTTGGTTCGACAGGGGTGGGCCGAGCAGTACTTC.